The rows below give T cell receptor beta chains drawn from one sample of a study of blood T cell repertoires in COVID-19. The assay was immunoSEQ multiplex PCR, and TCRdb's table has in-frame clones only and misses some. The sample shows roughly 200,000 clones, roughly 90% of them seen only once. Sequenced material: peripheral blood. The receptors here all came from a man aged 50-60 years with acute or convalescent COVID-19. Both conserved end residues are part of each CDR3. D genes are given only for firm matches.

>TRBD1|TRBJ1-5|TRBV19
CASSTDRGFDQPQHF
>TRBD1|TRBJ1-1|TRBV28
CASSFFGQGNTEAFF
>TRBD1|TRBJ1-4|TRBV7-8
CASSLTYRQGVFEKLFF
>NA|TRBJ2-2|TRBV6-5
CASSYSVSNLGGELFF
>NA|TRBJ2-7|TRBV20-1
CSASSAYEQYF
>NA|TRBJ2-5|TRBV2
CASKGSGEETQYF
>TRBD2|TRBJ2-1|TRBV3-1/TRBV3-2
CASSRAGNPYNEQFF
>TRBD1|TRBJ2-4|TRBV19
CASSGGTGVGKNIQYF
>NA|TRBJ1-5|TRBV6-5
CASRRGPHYQPQHF
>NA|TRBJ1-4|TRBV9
CASSVGGSGEKLFF
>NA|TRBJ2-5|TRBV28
CASSLVGRGQETQYF
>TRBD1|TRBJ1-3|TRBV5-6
CASSLSRDRAGNTIYF
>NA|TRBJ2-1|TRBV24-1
CATSSPSGGNEQFF
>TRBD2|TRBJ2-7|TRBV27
CASSLTSDYEQYF
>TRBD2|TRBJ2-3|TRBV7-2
CASSPRVSGGFSSTDTQYF
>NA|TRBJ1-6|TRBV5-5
CASSFPNNSPLHF
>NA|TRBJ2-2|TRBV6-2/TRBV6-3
CASSLGRVRGGELFF
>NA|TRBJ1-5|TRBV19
CASTPSPQARANQPQHF
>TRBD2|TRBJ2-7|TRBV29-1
CSVTIAGGPGDEQYF
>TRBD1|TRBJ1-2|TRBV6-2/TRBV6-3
CASSYSQGANGYTF
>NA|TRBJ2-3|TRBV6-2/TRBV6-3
CASSYSNVGARGTQYF
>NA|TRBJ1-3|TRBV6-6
CASSYSSGLSGNTIYF
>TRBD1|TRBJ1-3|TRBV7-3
CASSAGGSGNTIYF
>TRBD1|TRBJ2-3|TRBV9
CASSDRTGEADTQYF
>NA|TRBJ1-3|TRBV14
CASSVQGAGNTIYF
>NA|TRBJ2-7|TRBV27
CASSPSGQSEQYF
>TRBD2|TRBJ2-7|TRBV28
CASSSSGRGEYEQYF
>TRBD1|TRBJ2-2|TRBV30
CAWTDRGTGELFF
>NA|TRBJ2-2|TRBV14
CASSQEIAGNTGELFF
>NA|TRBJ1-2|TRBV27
CASSLSRHRYGYTF
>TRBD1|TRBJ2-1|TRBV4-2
CASSQGRQGSNEQFF
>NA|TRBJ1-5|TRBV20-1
CSASWPGDNQPQHF
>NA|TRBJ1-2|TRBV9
CASSGTGYLNYGYTF
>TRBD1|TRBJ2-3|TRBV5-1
CASRTGASTDTQYF
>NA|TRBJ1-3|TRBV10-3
CAISEGGSSGNTIYF
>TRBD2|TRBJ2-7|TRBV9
CASSPGTSGGYEQYF
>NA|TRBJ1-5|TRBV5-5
CASSLGLGNQPQHF
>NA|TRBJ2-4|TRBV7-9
CASSPGEGGIKNIQYF
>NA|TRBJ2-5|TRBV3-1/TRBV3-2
CASSHKVATRDWEETQYF